One and the same sample provided the 12 T cell receptor beta chains below, sequenced in a study of PD-1 blockade in classical Hodgkin lymphoma. All trial patients relapsed after autologous stem cell transplantation. Using immunoSEQ multiplex PCR, the repertoire was profiled, and TCRdb retains in-frame clones only, with some absent. The sample holds more than 25,000 clones, approximately 72% seen once. The sequencing used peripheral blood mononuclear cells (PBMCs), collected before the second cycle of nivolumab. These receptors were taken from a human donor with classical Hodgkin lymphoma.

V is TRBV6-6 and J is TRBJ1-3; tentative D call: TRBD1 (5 bases). Trimming stripped 6 bases from V and 3 bases from J, with 18 bases between. The V gene's germline CDR1 is MNHNY and CDR2 SVGAGI (reference sequence). CDR3 size: 16 residues. The CDR3 DNA sequence: TGTGCCAGCAGCCGCCGCGGGGACCGACGTGGAAACACCATATATTTT. This translates into CASSRRGDRRGNTIYF.

V is TRBV18 and J is TRBJ2-6; D not resolved. Trimming shortened V by 5 bases and J by 0 bases, and 11 bases separated the two germline ends. The CDR3 sequence is 16 residues long. Germline V gene data show CDR1 as KGHSH and CDR2 as LQKENI. The DNA for the CDR3 is TGTGCCAGCTCATACACCCCTACCTCTGGGGCCAACGTCCTGACTTTC. Amino acid sequence: CASSYTPTSGANVLTF. The variable domain in full, completed from reference TRBV18 and TRBJ2-6, reads NAGVMQNPRHLVRRRGQEARLRCSPMKGHSHVYWYRQLPEEGLKFMVYLQKENIIDESGMPKERFSAEFPKEGPSILRIQQVVRGDSAAYFCASSYTPTSGANVLTFGAGSRLTVL.

V usage is TRBV5-4 and J usage is TRBJ1-2, with D unclear. Germline CDR1 reads SGHNT; CDR2 reads YYREEE (reference sequence). The CDR3 consists of 15 residues. Trimming took 5 bases from V and 2 from J, leaving 16 bases between them. For the CDR3, the DNA is TGTGCCAGCAGTTCCTCAGGCCCAAGAAACTATGGCTACACCTTC. Residues: CASSSSGPRNYGYTF.

This clone was recorded once. The chain employs TRBV14 and TRBJ1-2, with unresolved D. The CDR3 extends over 13 amino acids. CDR1 is SGHDN, CDR2 FVKESK, per germline. Trimming shortened V by 3 bases and J by 5 bases, and 10 bases separated the two germline ends. The CDR3 sequence is CASSHWTEYGYTF. Here the CDR3 DNA reads TGTGCCAGCAGCCACTGGACGGAATATGGCTACACCTTC.

V is TRBV7-2 and J is TRBJ2-5, with 9 positions matching TRBD2. Trimming removed 3 bases from V and 2 bases from J; junction bases left unmatched: 4. Germline assignment: CDR1 SGHTA and CDR2 FQGNSA. The CDR3 is 15 amino acids. The CDR3 sequence: CASSLLAGQQETQYF. CDR3 in DNA: TGTGCCAGCAGCTTGCTAGCGGGGCAACAAGAGACCCAGTACTTC.

The J gene is TRBJ1-1, the V gene TRBV7-8; D ambiguous. Germline V gives CDR1 SGHVS, CDR2 FQNEAQ. Trimming took 1 base from V and 8 from J, leaving 14 bases between them. This CDR3 spans 14 amino acids. CDR3 protein: CASSLGMTRTEAFF. DNA for the CDR3: TGTGCCAGCAGCTTAGGGATGACCCGAACCGAAGCTTTCTTT.

This clone was recorded a few times. The V call is TRBV7-3, the J call TRBJ1-2; TRBD1 matches 7 bases. Per the germline V gene, CDR1 is SGHTA and CDR2 is FQGTGA. The junction had 12 bases not matched to a gene; V was cut back by 5 bases and J by 6 bases. The CDR3 contains 15 residues. Here the CDR3 reads CASSPTGQPGDGYTF. The CDR3 nucleotides are TGTGCCAGCAGCCCCACGGGACAGCCGGGGGATGGCTACACCTTC.

This clone has a single count. V and J are TRBV10-3 and TRBJ1-1; maybe TRBD1 (5 bases). This CDR3 is built from 12 residues. The germline gives CDR1 ENHRY, CDR2 SYGVKD. The germline V and J ends were trimmed by 8 bases and 6 bases, with 13 bases remaining between them. The CDR3 region is CAIGGFDSEAFF. DNA for the CDR3: TGTGCCATCGGGGGGTTCGACTCTGAAGCTTTCTTT.

The V and J genes are TRBV19 and TRBJ1-4; no clear D gene. This CDR3 contains 13 residues. In germline, CDR1 is LNHDA, CDR2 SQIVND (reference sequence). V was pared by 8 bases and J by 5 bases, with 12 bases between. The CDR3 nucleotides read TGTGCCAGTTCGTTCAGCGAGAATGAAAAACTGTTTTTT. This codes for CASSFSENEKLFF.

In its sample, this clone ranks as medium-sized. V usage is TRBV5-6 and J usage is TRBJ1-2; TRBD1 is a possible D gene (5 bases). Trimming removed 4 bases from V and 6 bases from J, with 13 bases in between. CDR1 and CDR2 from the germline V gene are SGHDT and YYEEEE. CDR3 length equals 13 residues. The CDR3: CASSRGWGDGYTF. The CDR3 bases are TGTGCCAGCAGCAGGGGATGGGGGGATGGCTACACCTTC.

This sequence joins TRBV19 and TRBJ1-2; 7 bases fit TRBD1. Trimming at V came to 6 bases and at J to 4 bases, leaving 8 bases not matched to a gene. The germline CDR1 and CDR2 sequences are LNHDA and SQIVND (reference sequence). The CDR3 runs 14 residues. The CDR3 DNA sequence: TGTGCCAGTAGACCCGGGACAGATCTCTATGGCTACACCTTC. Protein product: CASRPGTDLYGYTF.

The chain combines TRBV7-2 with TRBJ2-7, with 8 bases lining up with TRBD2. Germline lookup yields CDR1 SGHTA and CDR2 FQGNSA. J gave up 6 bases and V 1 base, and 8 bases lay outside the gene matches. The CDR3 runs 15 residues. Here the CDR3 reads CASSLVRGGPSEQYF. The DNA for the CDR3 is TGTGCCAGCAGCTTAGTACGGGGGGGACCCTCCGAGCAGTACTTC. Complete variable domain (other parts from reference TRBV7-2 and TRBJ2-7): GAGVSQSPSNKVTEKGKDVELRCDPISGHTALYWYRQSLGQGLEFLIYFQGNSAPDKSGLPSDRFSAERTGGSVSTLTIQRTQQEDSAVYLCASSLVRGGPSEQYFGPGTRLTVT.